The sequence of this TCR beta chain was determined in a study of Graves' ophthalmopathy and Graves' hyperthyroidism. Overall study: No progression to ophthalmopathy over 18 months defined stable hyperthyroidism. Study results and limitations: At about 69% sensitivity and about 72% specificity, the model predicted progression of the ophthalmopathy.

A word on this clonotype: Its antigen is undetermined.

Transcripts of RNA were the source for amplifying TCR beta CDR3 regions. HTBI-primed RT-PCR formed the first round, and a multiplex PCR formed the second. From the multiplex PCR reads, TCRdb called clonotypes with MiXCR, one entry per CDR3 protein. The repertoire has about 600,000 distinct CDR3 sequences, under 40% of them found once; the top ten carry around 4.6%. Participants with hyperthyroidism, aged 18 to 65, were newly diagnosed with under 2 months' duration. As diagnostic evidence, clinical symptoms, serum thyroxine, TRAb, thyroid ultrasound and orbital computed tomography were relied upon. The source material was peripheral blood or thyroid tissue (not recorded which). The receptor comes from an adult man with Graves' hyperthyroidism.

The CDR3 here is CASSHSRGTEAFF. CDR3 nucleotide sequence: TGTGCCAGCAGCCACTCCAGGGGCACTGAAGCTTTCTTT. V is TRBV7-6 and J is TRBJ1-1; a weak D match, TRBD1 (6 bases). With 5 bases removed from V and 4 bases from J, the gap between germline ends came to 11 bases. The length of the CDR3 is 13 residues. Germline V CDR1 and CDR2: SGHVS, FNYEAQ.